Shown below are 23 T cell receptor beta chains from a single sample sequenced in a study of blood T cells in healthy people across ages. Primed by a sample-barcoded 5' primer and a J-beta primer mix, a second PCR proceeded for about 7 to 11 cycles. From the 5' RACE reads, TCRdb called clonotypes with MiXCR, one entry per CDR3 protein. The table shows hundreds of thousands of distinct CDR3 sequences, with about 45% occurring only once. Sequenced sample: blood. These receptors all come from a man older than 75 in good health.

The V call is TRBV2, the J call TRBJ2-1, with TRBD2 matching over 12 bases. Germline CDR1 is SNHLY and CDR2 is FYNNEI. J gave up 5 bases and V 6 bases, and 8 bases lay outside the gene matches. The CDR3 is 16 amino acids. This chain's CDR3 is CASSGRLAGVDNEQFF. The CDR3, as DNA: TGTGCCAGCAGCGGACGACTAGCGGGAGTCGACAATGAGCAGTTCTTC. Looking up the rest from reference TRBV2 and TRBJ2-1 gives the full variable domain: EPEVTQTPSHQVTQMGQEVILRCVPISNHLYFYWYRQILGQKVEFLVSFYNNEISEKSEIFDDQFSVERPDGSNFTLKIRSTKLEDSAMYFCASSGRLAGVDNEQFFGPGTRLTVL.

The rearrangement joins TRBV5-1 to TRBJ2-1, with a weak D call TRBD2 (5 bases). This CDR3 comprises 16 residues. Per the germline V gene, CDR1 is SGHRS and CDR2 is YFSETQ. Trimming took off 2 bases at V and 2 bases at J, with 14 bases between the two ends. This chain's CDR3 is CASSFGQAGAYNEQFF. CDR3 nucleotide sequence: TGCGCCAGCAGCTTCGGGCAGGCGGGCGCCTACAATGAGCAGTTCTTC.

The chain is built from TRBV29-1 and TRBJ2-2, with D hard to call. CDR3 length: 14 residues. Germline CDR1 and CDR2: SQVTM and ANQGSEA. The V end lost 3 bases, the J end lost 1 base, and 9 bases lay between the germline ends. CDR3 in DNA: TGCAGCGTTGATGGGCTACAGAACACCGGGGAGCTGTTTTTT. Protein: CSVDGLQNTGELFF.

This clonotype was detected a few times. The chain joins TRBV28 to TRBJ1-1; no clear D gene. V was pared by 2 bases and J by 0 bases, with 7 bases between. CDR1 is MDHEN and CDR2 is SYDVKM in the germline V gene. The CDR3 loop spans 14 amino acids. The CDR3 sequence is CASSLEWMNTEAFF. DNA for the CDR3: TGTGCCAGCAGTTTAGAGTGGATGAACACTGAAGCTTTCTTT.

This clonotype has more than one count but fewer than ten. The chain links TRBV7-2 to TRBJ2-1; 7 nucleotides line up with TRBD1. Germline V gene sequence: CDR1 SGHTA, CDR2 FQGNSA. V was pared by 5 bases and J by 3 bases, with 7 bases of the junction left unmatched. The CDR3 totals 15 residues. The CDR3 reads CASSPDRVIYNEQFF. The CDR3 DNA sequence: TGTGCCAGCAGCCCCGACAGGGTTATCTACAATGAGCAGTTCTTC.

V is TRBV10-3 and J is TRBJ2-4; either TRBD1 or TRBD2 may fit D (6 bases each). The J call is doubtful: the DNA matches TRBJ2-5 better. Per the germline V gene, CDR1 is ENHRY and CDR2 is SYGVKD. The CDR3 covers 14 residues. The DNA of the CDR3 is TGTGCCATCAGTGTGGGGGGCCCTCAAGAGACCCAGTACTTC. Protein sequence: CAISVGGPQETQYF.

This clonotype was seen at least ten times. The rearrangement joins TRBV4-2 to TRBJ2-7, with 10 positions matching TRBD2. Germline loops: CDR1 LGHNA, CDR2 YNFKEQ. The CDR3 is made up of 15 amino acids. Unmatched junction bases numbered 8, after V lost 3 bases and J lost 6 bases. The CDR3, as DNA: TGTGCCAGCAGCCAGGACCTAGCGGGAGCTCGCGAGCAGTACTTC. It specifies CASSQDLAGAREQYF.

The chain uses TRBV5-6 and TRBJ2-4, with D maybe TRBD2 (6 bases). Trimming removed 3 bases at V and 0 bases at J, with 16 bases between. Germline lookup yields CDR1 SGHDT and CDR2 YYEEEE. The CDR3 spans 17 residues. Here the CDR3 DNA reads TGTGCCAGCAGCTCCTTTGGTGCGGGGCTAGCCAAAAACATTCAGTACTTC. This translates into CASSSFGAGLAKNIQYF. Filled out from reference TRBV5-6 and TRBJ2-4, the complete variable domain reads DAGVTQSPTHLIKTRGQQVTLRCSPKSGHDTVSWYQQALGQGPQFIFQYYEEEERQRGNFPDRFSGHQFPNYSSELNVNALLLGDSALYLCASSSFGAGLAKNIQYFGAGTRLSVL.

This clonotype has only one observation. The chain recombines TRBV7-2 with TRBJ1-6, with a possible D match to TRBD1 (6 bases). Germline CDR1 is SGHTA and CDR2 is FQGNSA. This CDR3 region has 15 residues. Trimming stripped 1 base from V and 7 bases from J, with 11 bases between. Written as DNA, the CDR3 is TGTGCCAGCAGCTTAGACAGGGCTGAAAATTCACCCCTCCACTTT. This encodes CASSLDRAENSPLHF.

This clonotype was recorded many times. The chain is built from TRBV28 and TRBJ2-3; D gene unclear. Germline V gene data show CDR1 as MDHEN and CDR2 as SYDVKM. The V end was cut by 3 bases, the J end by 4 bases, with 11 bases between. There are 14 residues in the CDR3. The CDR3 reads CASSLPRAPDTQYF. CDR3 sequence (DNA): TGTGCCAGCAGTTTGCCCCGGGCCCCAGATACGCAGTATTTT.

This clonotype has just a few counts. The chain combines TRBV12-3 or TRBV12-4 with TRBJ2-1, with D possibly being TRBD2 (6 bases). The CDR3 length is 15 residues. Deletions cut 5 bases from V and 0 bases from J, with 11 bases between. The CDR3 is CASSILAPSYNEQFF. The CDR3 DNA is TGTGCCAGCAGTATTCTAGCGCCCTCCTACAATGAGCAGTTCTTC.

The genes are TRBV11-2 and TRBJ2-1; D is possibly TRBD2 (7 bases). Between the trimmed V and J ends, which lost 3 bases and 2 bases, there was a span of 17 bases. Germline-derived CDR1 and CDR2 are SGHAT and FQNNGV. The CDR3 consists of 17 residues. The CDR3 nucleotides are TGTGCCAGCAGCTTGGGAATTCGGGGGGCCACCTACAATGAGCAGTTCTTC. Translation gives CASSLGIRGATYNEQFF.

This chain joins TRBV6-5 and TRBJ2-3; 10 bases are a match to TRBD2. V lost 5 bases and J lost 1; bases outside the gene matches: 6. The CDR3 contains 16 residues. Germline V gene lookup returns CDR1 MNHEY and CDR2 SVGAGI. CDR3 bases: TGTGCCAGCAGTAAAAGAGGGACTAGCGGCACAGATACGCAGTATTTT. It encodes CASSKRGTSGTDTQYF.

This chain connects TRBV11-3 to TRBJ2-1, with 9 bases fitting TRBD2. V shed 5 bases and J 2 bases; nucleotides not matched to a gene: 4. This CDR3 is 15 amino acids long. The germline V gene encodes CDR1 SGHNT and CDR2 YENEEA. DNA of the CDR3: TGTGCCAGCAGCATTAGCGGGAGTCCCTACAATGAGCAGTTCTTC. Protein product: CASSISGSPYNEQFF.

V is TRBV20-1 and J is TRBJ2-1, with TRBD1 matching over 7 bases. CDR3 length: 15 residues. In germline, CDR1 is DFQATT, CDR2 SNEGSKA (reference sequence). V shed 0 bases, J shed 7 bases, and the junction held 9 bases outside the gene matches. The CDR3 reads CSARDRQGVANEQFF. The CDR3 region has the DNA TGCAGTGCTAGAGATCGACAGGGAGTCGCAAATGAGCAGTTCTTC.

Details on this clonotype: Given a much more abundant clone one base away, this may be a read error. The V and J genes are TRBV7-2 and TRBJ2-7, with 9 nucleotides matching TRBD2. The CDR3 length is 17 residues. Germline CDR1 and CDR2: SGHTA and FQGNSA. J lost 2 bases, V lost 5 bases, and 13 bases had no gene match. The CDR3 loop is CASSPGLRERGAYEQYF. CDR3 bases: TGTGCCAGCAGCCCGGGCCTTCGCGAGCGGGGGGCCTACGAGCAGTACTTC.

There are a few counts of this clonotype. A much larger clone lies one base from this, so it may be a read error. V is TRBV12-3 or TRBV12-4 and J is TRBJ1-1; tentatively, D is TRBD1 (6 bases). CDR3 length equals 15 residues. Trimming stripped 3 bases from V and 1 base from J, with 12 bases between. The CDR3 loop reads CASSFAGVRNTEAFF. The CDR3 nucleotides read TGTGCCAGCAGTTTTGCAGGGGTGAGGAACACTGAAGCTTTCTTT.

The rearrangement uses TRBV29-1 and TRBJ1-1; 7 positions match TRBD1. The CDR3 is 13 amino acids. After removal of 7 bases from V and 11 bases from J, the junction contained 16 bases not matched to a gene. Germline CDR1 reads SQVTM; CDR2 reads ANQGSEA. In DNA, the CDR3 is TGCAGCGGGTCACAGGGGATCGACCTTGGGGCTTTCTTT. Translated: CSGSQGIDLGAFF.

In the case of this clonotype: Germline and junction disagree at one end, which may indicate a read error. The chain carries TRBV18 and TRBJ2-1, with D tentatively TRBD2 (6 bases). CDR3 length: 15 residues. The germline V gene has CDR1 KGHSH and CDR2 LQKENI. CDR3 sequence: CASPPTGETYNEQFF. As DNA, the CDR3 is TGTGCCAGCCCACCAACGGGAGAGACCTACAATGAGCAGTTCTTC. Drawing the rest from reference TRBV18 and TRBJ2-1, the complete variable domain is NAGVMQNPRHLVRRRGQEARLRCSPMKGHSHVYWYRQLPEEGLKFMVYLQKENIIDESGMPKERFSAEFPKEGPSILRIQQVVRGDSAAYFCASPPTGETYNEQFFGPGTRLTVL.

Comment on this clonotype: A much larger clone differs by one base, so this may be a read error. This chain connects TRBV7-2 to TRBJ2-1; 8 bases align to TRBD2. Germline trimming cut 2 bases from V and 5 bases from J; bases unmatched to any gene: 2. The CDR3 is 14 residues long. The germline V gene has CDR1 SGHTA and CDR2 FQGNSA. The CDR3 DNA is TGTGCCAGCAGCTTAAGCGGGAGTGACAATGAGCAGTTCTTC. Its translation is CASSLSGSDNEQFF.

The chain combines TRBV20-1 with TRBJ1-1, with D maybe TRBD1 (5 bases). The germline V and J ends were trimmed by 4 bases and 4 bases, with 19 bases remaining between them. CDR3 length: 15 amino acids. Germline V CDR1 and CDR2: DFQATT, SNEGSKA (reference sequence). CDR3: CSAKGETEEATEAFF. The CDR3 nucleotides are TGCAGTGCTAAAGGGGAGACGGAAGAAGCCACTGAAGCTTTCTTT.

This clonotype was found a few times. The chain combines TRBV3-1 with TRBJ2-1; tentative D call: TRBD2 (5 bases). V lost 9 bases and J lost 5, with 14 bases in between. The CDR3 is 13 amino acids. CDR1 is LGHDT, CDR2 YNNKEL, per germline (reference sequence). Here the CDR3 reads CASGERVDNEQFF. DNA of the CDR3: TGTGCCAGTGGGGAGCGTGTTGACAATGAGCAGTTCTTC.

V gene TRBV12-3 or TRBV12-4 combines with J gene TRBJ1-2; D perhaps matches TRBD1 (5 bases). The CDR3 extends over 14 amino acids. V gave up 5 bases and J gave up 8 bases, with 18 bases separating them. CDR3 in DNA: TGTGCCAGCAGTGCGGGACCCCCTCGAGACGGCTACACCTTC. It specifies CASSAGPPRDGYTF.